The following is a T cell receptor beta chain sequence with its context. This entry is derived from a study of blood T cell repertoires in COVID-19. The V and J ends lost 6 bases and 2 bases respectively, with 8 bases between them. This CDR3 comprises 13 residues. Looked up from germline, CDR1 is MNHEY and CDR2 is SVGAGI. The protocol was immunoSEQ multiplex PCR, while the TCRdb copy is restricted to in-frame clones and leaves out a portion. The sample includes a few hundred thousand clones, almost 90% seen only once; the top ten take about 15%. Material for sequencing was PBMCs or T cells enriched from blood (not recorded which). The chain recombines TRBV6-5 with TRBJ1-5; D is possibly TRBD1 (6 bases). The TCR originated in a man aged 25 to 45 who had been exposed to COVID-19. CDR3 sequence reads: CASSKGGNQPQHF. In DNA form, the CDR3 reads TGTGCCAGCAGCAAGGGGGGCAATCAGCCCCAGCATTTT.